The 25 T cell receptor beta chains reported below all come from one sample, sequenced in a study of shared clonotypes between healthy human individuals. Method: immunoSEQ multiplex PCR; TCRdb's copy keeps in-frame clones and lacks some. This sample has roughly 1,600,000 clones, with approximately 98.5% found just once. Sequencing was carried out using naive CD4+ T cells sorted from blood. The subset is: CD45RA+ positively selected. Receptors originate from a young man in good health.

The chain carries TRBV6-1 and TRBJ1-2; the match to TRBD1 covers 10 bases. This CDR3 has 14 amino acids. Germline V gene data show CDR1 as MNHNS and CDR2 as SASEGT. Trimming at V came to 4 bases and at J to 7 bases, leaving 6 bases not matched to a gene. This CDR3 is CASSGTGGLGGYTF. The CDR3 DNA sequence: TGTGCCAGCAGTGGGACAGGGGGTCTAGGTGGCTACACCTTC.

V and J are TRBV5-1 and TRBJ2-1, with 9 bases aligning to TRBD2. Germline V gene sequence: CDR1 SGHRS, CDR2 YFSETQ. The CDR3 spans 15 residues. V shed 0 bases, J shed 7 bases, and the junction held 5 bases outside the gene matches. The DNA for the CDR3 is TGCGCCAGCAGCTTGGAACTAGCGGGTAGAAATGAGCAGTTCTTC. Translated, it gives CASSLELAGRNEQFF.

The chain is built from TRBV20-1 and TRBJ2-2; possible D gene TRBD1, 6 bases. CDR3 length: 11 amino acids. The V end was cut by 5 bases, the J end by 6 bases, with 7 bases between. Per the germline V gene, CDR1 is DFQATT and CDR2 is SNEGSKA (reference sequence). The CDR3 region is CSAYRAGELFF. CDR3 sequence (DNA): TGCAGTGCTTACAGGGCCGGGGAGCTGTTTTTT.

Of note for this clone: Distinct nucleotide sequences in the sample also encode this CDR3. The gene calls are TRBV28 and TRBJ2-7; TRBD1 aligns across 7 bases. Losses at the gene ends were 6 bases for V and 4 bases for J; bases not matched to a gene: 3. Germline lookup yields CDR1 MDHEN and CDR2 SYDVKM. The CDR3 is made up of 12 amino acids. CDR3 region: CASSWDSYEQYF. DNA for the CDR3: TGTGCCAGCAGCTGGGACAGTTACGAGCAGTACTTC.

This clone was observed a single time. The chain combines TRBV15 with TRBJ1-2; D perhaps matches TRBD1 (6 bases). The V gene's germline CDR1 is LNHNV and CDR2 YYDKDF (reference sequence). V was shortened by 1 base and J by 8 bases, with 14 bases between the two germline ends. The CDR3 is 14 residues long. CDR3 nucleotide sequence: TGTGCCACCAGCAGAGGTAGGACAGTAGGAGGCTACACCTTC. Translated, it gives CATSRGRTVGGYTF.

The chain combines TRBV7-8 with TRBJ2-3; TRBD1 or TRBD2 may be the D gene (6 bases each). Between the trimmed V and J ends, which lost 1 base and 5 bases, there was a span of 16 bases. CDR3 length: 16 residues. Germline V CDR1 and CDR2: SGHVS, FQNEAQ. DNA of the CDR3: TGTGCCAGCAGCTTAGTAACAGGGAGGAGGGTAGATACGCAGTATTTT. Protein product: CASSLVTGRRVDTQYF.

A word on this clone: Other nucleotide sequences from this sample produce the same CDR3. The V call is TRBV9, the J call TRBJ2-3; D remains unclear. The CDR3 is made up of 13 amino acids. In germline, CDR1 is SGDLS, CDR2 YYNGEE. V was trimmed by 3 bases and J by 1 base, leaving 6 bases between them. DNA of the CDR3: TGTGCCAGCAGCGCCGAGGGCACAGATACGCAGTATTTT. Protein sequence: CASSAEGTDTQYF.

This chain uses TRBV5-5 with TRBJ2-7; 8 bases match TRBD2. This CDR3 is built from 14 residues. V gave up 4 bases and J gave up 2 bases; unmatched junction bases: 5. Looked up from germline, CDR1 is SGHKS and CDR2 is YYEKEE (reference sequence). CDR3 DNA sequence: TGTGCCAGCAGCGATACTAGCGGCCCCTACGAGCAGTACTTC. It encodes CASSDTSGPYEQYF.

This chain links TRBV4-2 with TRBJ2-3, with 9 bases lining up with TRBD2. Losses at the gene ends were 0 bases for V and 4 bases for J; bases not matched to a gene: 2. The CDR3 has 15 residues. Germline V gene data show CDR1 as LGHNA and CDR2 as YNFKEQ. CDR3 in DNA: TGTGCCAGCAGCCAAGAGGGACTAGCCGCAGATACGCAGTATTTT. Protein product: CASSQEGLAADTQYF.

The chain couples TRBV2 to TRBJ1-2; D is ambiguous. This CDR3 region has 16 residues. V lost 0 bases and J lost 3, with 14 bases in between. The V gene's germline CDR1 is SNHLY and CDR2 FYNNEI. As DNA, the CDR3 is TGTGCCAGCAGTGAAGCTATCTTTTTCGGGGACTATGGCTACACCTTC. Its translation: CASSEAIFFGDYGYTF. The whole variable domain, remainder taken from reference TRBV2 and TRBJ1-2, is EPEVTQTPSHQVTQMGQEVILRCVPISNHLYFYWYRQILGQKVEFLVSFYNNEISEKSEIFDDQFSVERPDGSNFTLKIRSTKLEDSAMYFCASSEAIFFGDYGYTFGSGTRLTVV.

The V and J genes are TRBV28 and TRBJ2-7, with 9 bases fitting TRBD2. The J segment lost 4 bases and the V segment lost 7 bases, leaving 11 bases of the junction unmatched. Germline values: CDR1 MDHEN, CDR2 SYDVKM. The CDR3 length is 15 residues. The CDR3 DNA reads TGTGCCAGCACCCTGGGGGGGACTAGCAGTTACGAGCAGTACTTC. This codes for CASTLGGTSSYEQYF.

The chain is built from TRBV29-1 and TRBJ2-2, with 13 bases fitting TRBD2. Germline V CDR1 and CDR2: SQVTM, ANQGSEA. The CDR3 runs to 16 residues. The junction had 6 bases not matched to a gene; V was cut back by 5 bases and J by 3 bases. CDR3 protein: CSVSGTSGTHTGELFF. In nucleotides, the CDR3 is TGCAGCGTTAGCGGGACTAGCGGGACCCACACCGGGGAGCTGTTTTTT.

The rearrangement links TRBV5-4 to TRBJ2-1; the match to TRBD1 covers 8 bases. The length of the CDR3 is 15 residues. Looked up from germline, CDR1 is SGHNT and CDR2 is YYREEE (reference sequence). V was pared by 3 bases and J by 0 bases, with 2 bases of the junction left unmatched. CDR3 DNA sequence: TGTGCCAGCAGCTCCACAGGGGGCTCCTACAATGAGCAGTTCTTC. This encodes CASSSTGGSYNEQFF.

The V gene is TRBV30, the J gene TRBJ1-3; D remains unclear. Between the trimmed V and J ends, which lost 2 bases and 0 bases, there was a span of 17 bases. The CDR3 extends over 17 amino acids. CDR1 is GTSNPN and CDR2 is SVGIG in the germline V gene (reference sequence). CDR3 amino acids: CAWSNPRQLASGNTIYF. The CDR3 DNA reads TGTGCCTGGAGTAACCCTCGGCAGCTTGCCTCTGGAAACACCATATATTTT.

With regard to this clone: The sample has other DNA sequences that encode this CDR3 too. J is TRBJ2-5 and V is TRBV5-1; no firm D call. The ends were cut back, 0 bases at V and 5 bases at J, with 5 bases in the middle. The CDR3 consists of 12 residues. Germline V gene lookup returns CDR1 SGHRS and CDR2 YFSETQ. Here the CDR3 DNA reads TGCGCCAGCAGCTTGGCTAGGGAGACCCAGTACTTC. It specifies CASSLARETQYF. The variable domain in full, with the rest retrieved from reference TRBV5-1 and TRBJ2-5, is KAGVTQTPRYLIKTRGQQVTLSCSPISGHRSVSWYQQTPGQGLQFLFEYFSETQRNKGNFPGRFSGRQFSNSRSEMNVSTLELGDSALYLCASSLARETQYFGPGTRLLVL.

The gene calls are TRBV7-2 and TRBJ2-1; D not certain. The CDR3 covers 14 residues. V lost 1 base, J lost 9 bases, and 13 bases lay in between. In germline, CDR1 is SGHTA, CDR2 FQGNSA. The CDR3 DNA reads as TGTGCCAGCAGCTTAGTCTTCACGGGTGGTGAGCAGTTCTTC. Its translation is CASSLVFTGGEQFF.

V usage is TRBV18 and J usage is TRBJ1-4; TRBD1 matches at 7 bases. The CDR3 extends over 15 amino acids. CDR1 and CDR2 from the germline V gene are KGHSH and LQKENI. J lost 0 bases, V lost 5 bases, and 3 bases had no gene match. The CDR3 DNA follows: TGTGCCAGCTCAGCTACAGGGGCAACTAATGAAAAACTGTTTTTT. This codes for CASSATGATNEKLFF.

This chain joins TRBV19 and TRBJ2-4, with 7 nucleotides matching TRBD2. CDR1 is LNHDA, CDR2 SQIVND, per germline (reference sequence). Unmatched junction bases numbered 9, after V lost 6 bases and J lost 7 bases. The CDR3 spans 14 residues. CDR3 DNA sequence: TGTGCCAGTAGGGTCAACGGGGAGGGGAACATTCAGTACTTC. Translating gives CASRVNGEGNIQYF. The full variable domain, its missing parts supplied by reference TRBV19 and TRBJ2-4, is DGGITQSPKYLFRKEGQNVTLSCEQNLNHDAMYWYRQDPGQGLRLIYYSQIVNDFQKGDIAEGYSVSREKKESFPLTVTSAQKNPTAFYLCASRVNGEGNIQYFGAGTRLSVL.

The rearrangement uses TRBV27 and TRBJ2-3; possibly TRBD2 for D (6 bases). Trimming took off 8 bases at V and 4 bases at J, with 19 bases between the two ends. The CDR3 loop spans 15 amino acids. Germline CDR1 and CDR2: MNHEY and SMNVEV (reference sequence). The CDR3 DNA sequence: TGTGCCAGCGCGATTCCGGGAGAAGGCCCAGATACGCAGTATTTT. The encoded protein is CASAIPGEGPDTQYF.

This clone is a singleton in its sample. The CDR3 is CSVVRTTDTQYF. In DNA form, the CDR3 reads TGCAGCGTTGTGCGGACGACGGATACGCAGTATTTT. The chain employs TRBV29-1 and TRBJ2-3; D is unclear. This CDR3 spans 12 amino acids. CDR1 and CDR2 from the germline V gene are SQVTM and ANQGSEA. V was trimmed by 4 bases and J by 6 bases, leaving 11 bases between them.

The CDR3 DNA reads TGCGCCAGCAGCCAAGATTTGGGACAGGGGTTCGGAGACACCATATATTTT. It codes for CASSQDLGQGFGDTIYF. J is TRBJ1-3 and V is TRBV4-1; TRBD1 aligns across 10 bases. V trimming: 0 bases; J trimming: 8 bases; junction bases outside the gene matches: 10. CDR1 MGHRA and CDR2 YSYEKL come from the germline V gene. The CDR3 consists of 17 residues.

This chain connects TRBV28 to TRBJ2-3, with D maybe TRBD1 (5 bases). This CDR3 contains 13 residues. Germline CDR1 is MDHEN and CDR2 is SYDVKM. The V gene lost 7 bases and the J gene lost 2 bases, with 10 bases spanning the gap. The chain's CDR3 is CASNQGITDTQYF. DNA of the CDR3: TGTGCCAGCAATCAGGGAATCACAGATACGCAGTATTTT.

In the case of this clone: Other DNA sequences in the sample encode the same CDR3. The chain carries TRBV6-5 and TRBJ1-1; 7 bases agree with TRBD1. Germline assignment: CDR1 MNHEY and CDR2 SVGAGI. After removal of 0 bases from V and 5 bases from J, the junction contained 3 bases not matched to a gene. This CDR3 is built from 14 residues. The DNA of the CDR3 is TGTGCCAGCAGTTACTCAGGGGGCAGTACTGAAGCTTTCTTT. It translates to CASSYSGGSTEAFF.

V and J are TRBV5-6 and TRBJ2-7, with D possibly matching TRBD2 (6 bases). Germline assignment: CDR1 SGHDT and CDR2 YYEEEE. This CDR3 is 14 amino acids long. The V end lost 3 bases, the J end lost 5 bases, and 15 bases lay between the germline ends. DNA of the CDR3: TGTGCCAGCAGCTCCCGGGACTTCGACAACGAGCAGTACTTC. This encodes CASSSRDFDNEQYF.

The chain combines TRBV27 with TRBJ1-3; TRBD1 is a possible D gene (5 bases). The germline V and J ends were trimmed by 2 bases and 2 bases, with 7 bases remaining between them. There are 14 residues in the CDR3. Germline-derived CDR1 and CDR2 are MNHEY and SMNVEV (reference sequence). CDR3 amino acids: CASSLGGTGNTIYF. The CDR3 coding sequence is TGTGCCAGCAGTTTAGGGGGTACTGGAAACACCATATATTTT.